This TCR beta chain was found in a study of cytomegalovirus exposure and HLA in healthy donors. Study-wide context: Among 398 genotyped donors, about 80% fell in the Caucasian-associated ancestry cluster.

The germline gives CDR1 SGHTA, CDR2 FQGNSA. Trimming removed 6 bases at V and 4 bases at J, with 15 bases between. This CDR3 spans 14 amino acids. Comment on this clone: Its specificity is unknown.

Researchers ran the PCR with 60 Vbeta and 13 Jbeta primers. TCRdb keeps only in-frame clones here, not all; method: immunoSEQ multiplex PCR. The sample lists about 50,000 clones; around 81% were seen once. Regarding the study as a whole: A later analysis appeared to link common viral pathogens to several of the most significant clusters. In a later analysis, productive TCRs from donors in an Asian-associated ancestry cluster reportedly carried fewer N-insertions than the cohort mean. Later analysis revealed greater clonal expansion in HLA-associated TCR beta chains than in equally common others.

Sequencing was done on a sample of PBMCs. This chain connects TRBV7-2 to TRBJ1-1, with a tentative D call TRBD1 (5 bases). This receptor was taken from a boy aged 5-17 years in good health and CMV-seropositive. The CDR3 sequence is CASSISGQATEAFF. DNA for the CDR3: TGTGCCAGCAGTATCTCAGGGCAGGCCACTGAAGCTTTCTTT.